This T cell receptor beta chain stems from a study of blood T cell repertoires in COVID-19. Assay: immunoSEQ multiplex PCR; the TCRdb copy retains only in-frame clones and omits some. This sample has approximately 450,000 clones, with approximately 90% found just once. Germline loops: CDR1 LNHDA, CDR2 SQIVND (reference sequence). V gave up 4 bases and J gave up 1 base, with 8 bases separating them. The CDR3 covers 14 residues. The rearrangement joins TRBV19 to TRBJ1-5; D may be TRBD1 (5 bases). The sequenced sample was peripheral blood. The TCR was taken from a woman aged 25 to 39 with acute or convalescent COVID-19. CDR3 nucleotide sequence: TGTGCCAGTAGTACAGGGTGGAGCAATCAGCCCCAGCATTTT. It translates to CASSTGWSNQPQHF.